Listed below are T cell receptor beta chains from one sample, sequenced in a study of blood T cell repertoires in COVID-19. Repertoires were generated with immunoSEQ multiplex PCR, while TCRdb's copy carries only in-frame clones and drops some. The sample includes a few hundred thousand clones, around 90% of them seen just once. Sequencing used peripheral blood. Every receptor here comes from a woman between 35 and 50 years old who had recovered from COVID-19. Each CDR3 is given with its conserved first and last residue. A D gene is named only where the DNA matches it firmly. Only some rows state a clone size, as once, few, many or a class for expanded clones.

clone_size j_call d_call v_call cdr3_aa cdr3_nt
NA TRBJ2-7 NA TRBV11-2 CASSLAGREYEQYF TGTGCCAGCAGCTTAGCTGGCAGGGAATACGAGCAGTACTTC
NA TRBJ1-2 NA TRBV5-6 CASSLQGIGDYGYTF TGTGCCAGCAGCTTGCAGGGGATTGGGGACTATGGCTACACCTTC
NA TRBJ1-2 NA TRBV7-2 CASSPYPGLHGYTF TGTGCCAGCAGCCCGTACCCAGGGCTTCATGGCTACACCTTC
NA TRBJ2-5 TRBD1 TRBV9 CASSVGQGVGETQYF TGTGCCAGCAGCGTAGGACAGGGGGTCGGAGAGACCCAGTACTTC
few TRBJ2-6 NA TRBV6-1 CASSELGVGANVLTF TGTGCCAGCAGTGAACTAGGTGTTGGGGCCAACGTCCTGACTTTC
NA TRBJ2-2 TRBD2 TRBV28 CASWGAASGSSGELFF TGTGCCAGCTGGGGCGCGGCTAGCGGGAGCTCCGGGGAGCTGTTTTTT
NA TRBJ2-1 TRBD2 TRBV6-2/TRBV6-3 CASSYPPLAGGPNEQFF TGTGCCAGCAGTTACCCCCCACTAGCGGGAGGGCCGAATGAGCAGTTCTTC
NA TRBJ2-7 TRBD2 TRBV14 CASSQEGASGSYEQYF TGTGCCAGCAGCCAAGAAGGGGCTAGCGGGAGCTACGAGCAGTACTTC
NA TRBJ2-7 NA TRBV5-1 CASSPRDWDYEQYF TGCGCCAGCAGCCCCCGGGACTGGGACTACGAGCAGTACTTC
NA TRBJ2-7 NA TRBV4-1 CASSQELAGYYEQYF TGCGCCAGCAGCCAAGAGCTAGCCGGGTACTACGAGCAGTACTTC
NA TRBJ1-1 NA TRBV12-3/TRBV12-4 CASNFDRRAEAFF TGTGCCAGCAACTTCGACAGGCGGGCTGAAGCTTTCTTT
NA TRBJ2-7 TRBD1 TRBV27 CASSYSPGTGTYEQYF TGTGCCAGCAGTTATTCCCCCGGGACAGGGACCTACGAGCAGTACTTC
NA TRBJ1-6 TRBD1 TRBV5-8 CVDNTGDNSPLHF TGTGTAGACAACACAGGGGATAATTCACCCCTCCACTTT
NA TRBJ2-3 TRBD2 TRBV5-4 CASSQLAGGLTDTQYF TGTGCCAGCAGCCAACTAGCGGGAGGGTTGACAGATACGCAGTATTTT
NA TRBJ2-5 TRBD2 TRBV7-9 CASSPPGTSVPETQYF TGTGCCAGCAGCCCTCCCGGGACTAGCGTACCAGAGACCCAGTACTTC
NA TRBJ2-1 NA TRBV4-2 CASRKRNEQFF TGTGCCAGCAGGAAGCGGAATGAGCAGTTCTTC
NA TRBJ2-5 NA TRBV5-8 CASSVAAGLQETQYF TGTGCCAGCAGCGTGGCGGCGGGACTCCAAGAGACCCAGTACTTC
NA TRBJ2-2 TRBD1 TRBV7-2 CASSLGQGGTGELFF TGTGCCAGCAGCTTGGGACAGGGGGGCACCGGGGAGCTGTTTTTT
NA TRBJ1-2 NA TRBV19 CASRSGSRAGGYTF TGTGCCAGTAGGTCCGGCTCGAGGGCTGGAGGCTACACCTTC
NA TRBJ1-2 NA TRBV29-1 CSVERAGSTYGYTF TGCAGCGTTGAACGGGCAGGGTCTACCTATGGCTACACCTTC
few TRBJ2-6 NA TRBV6-5 CASTAQGTGANVLTF TGTGCCAGTACAGCTCAGGGGACCGGGGCCAACGTCCTGACTTTC
NA TRBJ2-7 TRBD2 TRBV27 CASSLTASGRTSYEQYF TGTGCCAGCAGTTTAACCGCTAGCGGGAGAACTTCCTACGAGCAGTACTTC
NA TRBJ2-5 NA TRBV25-1 CASSDPGVGSRETQYF TGTGCCAGCAGTGATCCAGGGGTAGGGTCCAGGGAGACCCAGTACTTC
NA TRBJ2-7 TRBD2 TRBV24-1 CATSEGLAGRYEQYF TGTGCCACCAGTGAAGGACTAGCGGGACGCTACGAGCAGTACTTC
NA TRBJ1-5 TRBD1 TRBV2 CASSEALSGTGGSLSNQPQHF TGTGCCAGCAGTGAAGCGCTCTCCGGGACAGGGGGGTCCCTGAGCAATCAGCCCCAGCATTTT
NA TRBJ1-2 NA TRBV12-3/TRBV12-4 CASSFPDYGYTF TGTGCCAGCAGTTTCCCTGACTATGGCTACACCTTC
NA TRBJ2-7 TRBD1 TRBV9 CASSVTGTGGDYEQYF TGTGCCAGCAGCGTTACTGGGACAGGGGGCGATTACGAGCAGTACTTC
NA TRBJ2-3 TRBD2 TRBV7-2 CASSSGLAGADTQYF TGTGCCAGCAGCTCCGGACTAGCGGGAGCAGATACGCAGTATTTT
NA TRBJ1-1 NA TRBV7-9 CAGEGAGYTEAFF TGTGCCGGGGAGGGCGCCGGGTACACTGAAGCTTTCTTT
NA TRBJ2-7 NA TRBV3-1/TRBV3-2 CASSPHRNSYEQYF TGTGCCAGCAGCCCACACAGGAATTCCTACGAGCAGTACTTC
once TRBJ1-1 NA TRBV7-8 CASSYPLPNTEAFF TGTGCCAGCAGCTATCCCCTCCCGAACACTGAAGCTTTCTTT
NA TRBJ2-5 TRBD2 TRBV4-2 CASSQDPGTSGRKETQYF TGTGCCAGCAGCCAAGATCCAGGGACTAGCGGGAGGAAAGAGACCCAGTACTTC
NA TRBJ1-1 TRBD1 TRBV5-8 CASSVGTGYTEAFF TGTGCCAGCAGCGTCGGGACAGGGTACACTGAAGCTTTCTTT
NA TRBJ1-3 TRBD1 TRBV18 CASSAFSGTGAGNTIYF TGTGCCAGCTCAGCGTTCTCCGGGACAGGGGCTGGAAACACCATATATTTT
once TRBJ1-1 NA TRBV21-1 CASSTLRGGGTEAFF TGTGCCAGCAGCACTCTGCGGGGCGGTGGCACTGAAGCTTTCTTT
NA TRBJ1-2 NA TRBV29-1 CSAVGTNYGYTF TGCAGCGCCGTGGGCACTAACTATGGCTACACCTTC
NA TRBJ1-2 NA TRBV6-5 CASSYSPENYGYTF TGTGCCAGCAGTTACTCTCCGGAGAACTATGGCTACACCTTC
NA TRBJ2-1 TRBD2 TRBV30 CAWSPTGTSGRDGVF TGTGCCTGGAGTCCTACCGGGACTAGCGGGAGAGATGGGGTCTTC
few TRBJ2-5 TRBD2 TRBV20-1 CSASGATSGVQETQYF TGCAGTGCTAGTGGGGCGACTAGCGGGGTCCAAGAGACCCAGTACTTC
NA TRBJ1-1 NA TRBV20-1 CSARSSTEAFF TGCAGTGCTAGATCGAGCACTGAAGCTTTCTTT
NA TRBJ2-1 TRBD1 TRBV10-3 CAISTGDEQFF TGTGCCATCAGTACAGGGGATGAGCAGTTCTTC
NA TRBJ2-1 TRBD2 TRBV15 CATSRDPAAGRYEQFF TGTGCCACCAGCAGAGACCCCGCAGCGGGAAGGTATGAGCAGTTCTTC
NA TRBJ2-1 TRBD2 TRBV5-4 CASSRSLAAYNEQFF TGTGCCAGCAGCCGGAGTCTAGCGGCCTACAATGAGCAGTTCTTC
NA TRBJ2-1 NA TRBV21-1 CASWEGRPPYNEQFF TGTGCCAGCTGGGAGGGACGCCCTCCTTACAATGAGCAGTTCTTC
NA TRBJ2-3 NA TRBV7-2 CASSRTSLSTDTQYF TGTGCCAGCAGCCGCACTAGCCTTAGCACAGATACGCAGTATTTT
NA TRBJ2-3 TRBD2 TRBV14 CASSPHTGLVYTDTQYF TGTGCCAGCAGCCCGCACACCGGACTAGTCTACACAGATACGCAGTATTTT
NA TRBJ1-1 TRBD1 TRBV4-1 CASSQPPGQGWSNTEAFF TGCGCCAGCAGCCAGCCTCCGGGACAGGGCTGGTCGAACACTGAAGCTTTCTTT
NA TRBJ2-3 TRBD2 TRBV19 CASSRGLAGPTDTQYF TGTGCCAGTAGTAGGGGTCTAGCGGGTCCCACAGATACGCAGTATTTT
NA TRBJ1-5 NA TRBV28 CASSLSGGAGNQPQHF TGTGCCAGCAGTTTATCAGGAGGGGCGGGCAATCAGCCCCAGCATTTT
NA TRBJ2-7 TRBD2 TRBV5-5 CASSLGWTSGNDEQYF TGTGCCAGCAGCTTGGGATGGACTAGCGGGAACGACGAGCAGTACTTC
NA TRBJ2-7 NA TRBV19 CASRGGNYEQYF TGTGCCAGTAGAGGGGGTAACTACGAGCAGTACTTC
NA TRBJ1-5 TRBD1 TRBV6-2/TRBV6-3 CASSRQGLGNQPQHF TGTGCCAGCAGCCGACAGGGTTTAGGCAATCAGCCCCAGCATTTT
once TRBJ1-3 TRBD1 TRBV6-1 CASSEQGAGNTIYF TGTGCCAGCAGTGAACAGGGGGCAGGAAACACCATATATTTT
NA TRBJ2-5 TRBD1 TRBV7-6 CASSKDRRGLGETQYF TGTGCCAGCAGCAAAGATCGCAGGGGGCTTGGGGAGACCCAGTACTTC
NA TRBJ1-4 TRBD1 TRBV3-1/TRBV3-2 CASSQGRGDRGNEKLFF TGTGCCAGCAGCCAAGGGAGGGGAGACAGGGGGAATGAAAAACTGTTTTTT
NA TRBJ2-2 NA TRBV14 CASSPVSGRNTGELFF TGTGCCAGCAGCCCCGTTAGTGGGAGGAACACCGGGGAGCTGTTTTTT